This TCR beta chain was identified during a study of blood T cell repertoires in COVID-19. Study context: Sites in the United States, Italy and Spain provided acute and convalescent COVID-19 samples. T cells, B-cell-depleted T cells, or PBMCs provided the cDNA or gDNA that served as material.

The V end was cut by 1 base, the J end by 2 bases, with 16 bases between. CDR1 is MGHDK and CDR2 is SYGVNS in the germline V gene. The CDR3 is made up of 17 amino acids. In the original workflow: Researchers report that nucleated cell counts were estimated from reference gene primer amplification. Measured with immunoSEQ multiplex PCR; TCRdb has only the in-frame clones, and not every one. The V and J calls and clone size are taken from that table; D and trimming were inferred from the DNA. Found here are 60,000 or so clones, just under 85% of them singletons; the top ten hold roughly 3.2%. This chain connects TRBV25-1 to TRBJ2-3, with D perhaps matching TRBD2 (7 bases). Sequencing input: peripheral blood. This receptor was taken from a man aged 60 to 69 with acute or convalescent COVID-19. The CDR3 region is CASSESGASGYTDTQYF. The DNA of the CDR3 is TGTGCCAGCAGTGAATCGGGGGCTAGCGGCTACACAGATACGCAGTATTTT.